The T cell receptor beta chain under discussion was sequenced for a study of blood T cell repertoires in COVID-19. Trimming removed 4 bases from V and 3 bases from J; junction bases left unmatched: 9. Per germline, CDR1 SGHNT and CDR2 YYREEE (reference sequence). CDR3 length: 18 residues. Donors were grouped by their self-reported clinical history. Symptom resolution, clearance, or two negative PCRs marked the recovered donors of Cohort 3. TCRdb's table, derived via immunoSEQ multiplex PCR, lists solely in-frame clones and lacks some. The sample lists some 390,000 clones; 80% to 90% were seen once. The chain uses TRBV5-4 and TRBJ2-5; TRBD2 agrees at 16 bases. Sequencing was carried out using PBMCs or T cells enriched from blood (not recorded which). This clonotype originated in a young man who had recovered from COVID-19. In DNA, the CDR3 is TGTGCCAGCAGCCGTTCGGGACTAGCGGGGGGGAGCAAAGAGACCCAGTACTTC. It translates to CASSRSGLAGGSKETQYF.